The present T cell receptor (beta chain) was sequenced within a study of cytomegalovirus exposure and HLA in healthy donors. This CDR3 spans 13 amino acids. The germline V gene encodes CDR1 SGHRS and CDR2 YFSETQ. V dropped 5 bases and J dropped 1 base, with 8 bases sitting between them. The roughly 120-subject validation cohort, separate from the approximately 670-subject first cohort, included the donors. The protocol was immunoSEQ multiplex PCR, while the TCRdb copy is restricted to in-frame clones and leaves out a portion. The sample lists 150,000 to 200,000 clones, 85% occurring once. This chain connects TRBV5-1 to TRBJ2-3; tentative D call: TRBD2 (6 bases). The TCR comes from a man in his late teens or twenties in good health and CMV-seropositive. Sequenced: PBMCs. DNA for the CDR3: TGCGCCAGCAGGGGACTTGGCACAGATACGCAGTATTTT. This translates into CASRGLGTDTQYF.